Detailed here is one T cell receptor beta chain. The same CDR3 arises from other DNA sequences in this sample as well. This sample was taken from a study of blood T cell repertoires in COVID-19. Here immunoSEQ multiplex PCR was the method, and the copy in TCRdb shows in-frame clones only, minus some. Of about 270,000 clones listed, 70% to 90% are singletons. The CDR3 spans 14 residues. Germline CDR1 SEHNR, CDR2 FQNEAQ (reference sequence). J gave up 1 base and V 6 bases, and 3 bases lay outside the gene matches. This receptor was taken from a woman aged 30 to 39 with acute COVID-19. The material sequenced was PBMCs or T cells enriched from blood (not recorded which). The genes are TRBV7-9 and TRBJ2-1; 7 nucleotides match TRBD2. CDR3: CASSLSGSYNEQFF. The CDR3 DNA reads as TGTGCCAGCAGTCTTAGCGGGTCCTACAATGAGCAGTTCTTC.